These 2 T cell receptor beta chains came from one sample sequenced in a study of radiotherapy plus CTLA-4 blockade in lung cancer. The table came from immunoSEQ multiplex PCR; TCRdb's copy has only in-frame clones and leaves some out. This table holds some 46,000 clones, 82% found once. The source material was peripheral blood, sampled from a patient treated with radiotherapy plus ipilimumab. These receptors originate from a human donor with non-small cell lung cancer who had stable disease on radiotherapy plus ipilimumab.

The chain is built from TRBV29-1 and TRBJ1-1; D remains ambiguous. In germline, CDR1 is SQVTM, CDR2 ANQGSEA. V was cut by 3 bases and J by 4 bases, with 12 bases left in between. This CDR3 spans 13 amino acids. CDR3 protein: CSVESGSSTEAFF. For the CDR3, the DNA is TGCAGCGTTGAGTCGGGGAGCAGCACTGAAGCTTTCTTT.

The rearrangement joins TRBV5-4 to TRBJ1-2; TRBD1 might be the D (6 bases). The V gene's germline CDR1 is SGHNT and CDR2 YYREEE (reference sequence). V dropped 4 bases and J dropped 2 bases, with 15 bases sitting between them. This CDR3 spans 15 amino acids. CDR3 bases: TGTGCCAGCAGCCCACCAAGGGGGGGGAACTATGGCTACACCTTC. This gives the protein CASSPPRGGNYGYTF.